A selection of T cell receptor beta chains follows, all from one sample in a study of CD4+ T cells in melanoma. Assay: immunoSEQ multiplex PCR; the TCRdb copy retains only in-frame clones and omits some. This table holds almost 15,000 clones, over 80% found once. The sample consisted of cells from a culture (not recorded whether cultured in vitro). These receptors all stem from a human donor with melanoma. Each CDR3 is given with its conserved first and last residue. Each record gives: V gene, J gene, D gene, CDR3 length, clone size, CDR3 protein, CDR3 DNA. A D gene is named only where the DNA matches it firmly. Clone sizes are given selectively: once, few, many, or a class where the clone is expanded.

>TRBV5-1|TRBJ1-1|.|16|.
CASSFGQTTMNTEAFF
TGCGCCAGCAGCTTCGGGCAGACGACTATGAACACTGAAGCTTTCTTT
>TRBV6-1|TRBJ1-5|.|15|.
CASSEGTRSNQPQHF
TGTGCCAGCAGTGAAGGGACAAGGAGCAATCAGCCCCAGCATTTT
>TRBV5-1|TRBJ1-2|.|13|.
CASSFTTNYGYTF
TGCGCCAGCAGCTTCACAACTAACTATGGCTACACCTTC
>TRBV2|TRBJ2-3|.|12|.
CASIGSTDTQYF
TGTGCCAGCATTGGCAGCACAGATACGCAGTATTTT
>TRBV5-8|TRBJ1-2|.|18|.
CASSLEGPRGFLDHGYTF
TGTGCCAGCAGCTTGGAGGGCCCCAGGGGTTTCCTAGACCATGGCTACACCTTC
>TRBV19|TRBJ1-2|TRBD1|13|.
CASTDRGAYGYTF
TGTGCCAGTACGGACAGGGGGGCCTATGGCTACACCTTC
>TRBV7-9|TRBJ2-5|TRBD2|17|.
CASSSWTSGGSQETQYF
TGTGCCAGCAGCTCTTGGACTAGCGGGGGGTCTCAAGAGACCCAGTACTTC
>TRBV10-3|TRBJ2-4|.|19|.
CAISDDGPRDTARENIQYF
TGTGCCATCAGCGATGACGGGCCGCGAGATACAGCAAGGGAAAACATTCAGTACTTC
>TRBV5-1|TRBJ2-3|TRBD2|17|.
CASSLGLAGDSTDTQYF
TGCGCCAGCAGCTTGGGACTAGCGGGGGATTCGACAGATACGCAGTATTTT
>TRBV27|TRBJ1-1|.|15|.
CASSNPGQGNTEAFF
TGTGCCAGCAGTAACCCCGGGCAGGGGAACACTGAAGCTTTCTTT
>TRBV1|TRBJ2-7|.|16|.
CTSSQGGLAGTYEQYF
TGCACCAGCAGCCAGGGGGGACTAGCGGGGACCTACGAGCAGTACTTC
>TRBV10-3|TRBJ1-2|.|15|few
CAISPRSPQGYGYTF
TGTGCCATCAGTCCGAGGTCACCCCAGGGCTATGGCTACACCTTC
>TRBV4-2|TRBJ1-5|.|16|.
CASSQDPGPPPRPQHF
TGTGCCAGCAGCCAAGATCCAGGGCCGCCTCCTCGGCCCCAGCATTTT
>TRBV7-3|TRBJ2-5|.|13|.
CASSPVRSETQYF
TGTGCCAGCAGCCCCGTGAGGTCAGAGACCCAGTACTTC